The 29 T cell receptor beta chains given below trace back to one sample, sequenced in a study of T cells in Graves' hyperthyroidism and ophthalmopathy. RNA transcripts served as the template for amplifying TCR beta CDR3 regions. When the TCR CDR3 underwent first-round RT-PCR, the HTBI primer set was used. TCRdb re-derived calls from the multiplex PCR reads in MiXCR, one entry per CDR3 protein. Among fewer than 400,000 distinct CDR3 sequences listed, around 25% were seen once. The sequenced material came from blood. Receptor source: a man in his fifties with Graves' hyperthyroidism.

The chain couples TRBV11-2 to TRBJ2-7; either TRBD1 or TRBD2 may fit D (5 bases each). Per germline, CDR1 SGHAT and CDR2 FQNNGV. This CDR3 is 11 amino acids long. Trimming cost V 2 bases and J 8 bases, with 7 bases left between them. The CDR3 protein is CASSLPGQQYF. CDR3 DNA sequence: TGTGCCAGCAGCTTACCGGGACAGCAGTACTTC.

This clonotype appeared many times. This chain connects TRBV7-8 to TRBJ1-1; tentatively, D is TRBD1 (5 bases). V lost 3 bases and J lost 6, with 14 bases in between. This CDR3 region has 14 residues. CDR1 is SGHVS and CDR2 is FQNEAQ in the germline V gene. In DNA form, the CDR3 reads TGTGCCAGCAGCTTGATTGCAGGGAGCCCTGAAGCTTTCTTT. Translated: CASSLIAGSPEAFF.

This clonotype has a count of ten or more. This chain links TRBV5-1 with TRBJ2-7; D call uncertain. The ends were cut back, 2 bases at V and 2 bases at J, with 11 bases in the middle. The CDR3 length is 14 residues. Germline CDR1 reads SGHRS; CDR2 reads YFSETQ. DNA for the CDR3: TGCGCCAGCAGCTTCCCGTCACGGACCTACGAGCAGTACTTC. Its translation is CASSFPSRTYEQYF.

The chain recombines TRBV9 with TRBJ2-5, with D possibly being TRBD1 or TRBD2 (6 bases each). The germline V gene has CDR1 SGDLS and CDR2 YYNGEE. This CDR3 is 16 amino acids long. The V end lost 0 bases, the J end lost 5 bases, and 17 bases lay between the germline ends. CDR3 nucleotides: TGTGCCAGCAGCGTAGATAGCGGAATTACAGGGGAGACCCAGTACTTC. Protein sequence: CASSVDSGITGETQYF.

The chain employs TRBV18 and TRBJ2-7; D not resolved. The CDR3 consists of 13 residues. The ends were cut back, 2 bases at V and 6 bases at J, with 11 bases in the middle. The germline gives CDR1 KGHSH, CDR2 LQKENI. Here the CDR3 DNA reads TGTGCCAGCTCACCAGGAAGAACGGGCGAGCAGTACTTC. Encoded protein: CASSPGRTGEQYF.

This clonotype has a handful of counts. J is TRBJ2-5 and V is TRBV28; possibly TRBD2 for D (6 bases). CDR3 length: 15 residues. The germline CDR1 and CDR2 sequences are MDHEN and SYDVKM. V was pared by 7 bases and J by 0 bases, with 15 bases between. This chain's CDR3 is CASNFGGRYQETQYF. The CDR3 DNA sequence: TGTGCCAGCAACTTTGGAGGGCGGTACCAAGAGACCCAGTACTTC.

This clonotype has a count of ten or more. The gene calls are TRBV10-1 and TRBJ2-1; D is perhaps TRBD1 or TRBD2 (5 bases each). The CDR3 consists of 13 residues. V was cut by 0 bases and J by 7 bases, with 7 bases left in between. Germline V lookup: CDR1 WNHNN, CDR2 SYGVQD (reference sequence). The CDR3 DNA reads as TGCGCCAGCAGTGAGTCGGGGGAGAATGAGCAGTTCTTC. Its translation is CASSESGENEQFF.

The chain is built from TRBV20-1 and TRBJ2-1; no clear D gene. The V end lost 0 bases, the J end lost 0 bases, and 6 bases lay between the germline ends. This CDR3 has 14 residues. The germline gives CDR1 DFQATT, CDR2 SNEGSKA (reference sequence). The CDR3 region has the DNA TGCAGTGCTAGAGATTTCGACTCCTACAATGAGCAGTTCTTC. Its protein is CSARDFDSYNEQFF.

This clonotype has only a few counts. The chain couples TRBV5-1 to TRBJ1-6, with TRBD1 identical over 9 bases. V gave up 4 bases and J gave up 7 bases; unmatched junction bases: 6. This CDR3 region has 15 residues. CDR1 and CDR2 (germline): SGHRS, YFSETQ. CDR3 loop: CASSVDRGSNSPLHF. The CDR3 DNA reads TGCGCCAGCAGCGTGGACAGGGGAAGCAATTCACCCCTCCACTTT. The full variable domain, in which reference TRBV5-1 and TRBJ1-6 provide the parts outside the CDR3, is KAGVTQTPRYLIKTRGQQVTLSCSPISGHRSVSWYQQTPGQGLQFLFEYFSETQRNKGNFPGRFSGRQFSNSRSEMNVSTLELGDSALYLCASSVDRGSNSPLHFGNGTRLTVT.

The chain uses TRBV7-3 and TRBJ2-6; D unresolved. In germline, CDR1 is SGHTA, CDR2 FQGTGA. Trimming removed 4 bases at V and 2 bases at J, with 6 bases between. This CDR3 region has 14 residues. For the CDR3, the DNA is TGTGCCAGCAGCTCCGGAACTGGGGCCAACGTCCTGACTTTC. Translated, it gives CASSSGTGANVLTF.

There are many counts of this clonotype. J is TRBJ2-7 and V is TRBV2; D unclear. The CDR3 extends over 14 amino acids. Germline V gene data show CDR1 as SNHLY and CDR2 as FYNNEI. The ends were cut back, 1 base at V and 4 bases at J, with 11 bases in the middle. The CDR3 region has the DNA TGTGCCAGCAGTGAAGGCGGTACCATTTACGAGCAGTACTTC. Its protein product is CASSEGGTIYEQYF.

This clonotype was seen once. J is TRBJ1-5 and V is TRBV15; TRBD1 is a possible D gene (5 bases). Germline V lookup: CDR1 LNHNV, CDR2 YYDKDF (reference sequence). Trimming left V 0 bases short and J 5 bases short, with 11 bases between. The CDR3 spans 15 residues. The CDR3 spells CATSRDGGIYQPQHF. The CDR3, as DNA: TGTGCCACCAGCAGAGACGGGGGGATTTATCAGCCCCAGCATTTT.

This rearrangement joins TRBV15 to TRBJ1-1; maybe TRBD1 (5 bases). Germline values: CDR1 LNHNV, CDR2 YYDKDF (reference sequence). This CDR3 comprises 13 residues. Trimming took off 0 bases at V and 4 bases at J, with 6 bases between the two ends. Written as DNA, the CDR3 is TGTGCCACCAGCAGAGAGGGGGTCACTGAAGCTTTCTTT. It encodes CATSREGVTEAFF.

This clonotype was detected only a few times. At one of its ends the junction is not consistent with the germline gene, which may arise from a read error. This chain joins TRBV4-3 and TRBJ2-7, with TRBD2 matching over 10 bases. This CDR3 spans 15 amino acids. Looked up from germline, CDR1 is LGHNA and CDR2 is YSLEER. In nucleotides, the CDR3 is TGCGCCAGCAGCCAAGCGGCTAGCGGGAGTCGCGAGCAGCACTTC. The encoded protein is CASSQAASGSREQHF.

The sample holds a few counts of this clonotype. The rearrangement joins TRBV12-3 or TRBV12-4 to TRBJ1-5; D gene unclear. Trimming removed 3 bases at V and 6 bases at J, with 9 bases between. The CDR3 is made up of 13 amino acids. CDR3 sequence: CASSFGQPQPQHF. The CDR3 DNA reads TGTGCCAGCAGTTTCGGCCAGCCTCAGCCCCAGCATTTT.

This chain links TRBV11-2 with TRBJ2-5; TRBD2 agrees at 14 bases. The junction had 3 bases not matched to a gene; V was cut back by 0 bases and J by 0 bases. The CDR3 loop spans 18 amino acids. The germline V gene has CDR1 SGHAT and CDR2 FQNNGV. CDR3 residues: CASSLDRLAGGYQETQYF. CDR3 sequence (DNA): TGTGCCAGCAGCTTAGACCGACTAGCGGGAGGGTACCAAGAGACCCAGTACTTC.

This clonotype was seen a few times. The rearrangement links TRBV15 to TRBJ1-4; 10 bases agree with TRBD1. From germline, CDR1 is LNHNV and CDR2 YYDKDF (reference sequence). V lost 1 base, J lost 0 bases, and 5 bases stayed unmatched. The CDR3 spans 18 residues. DNA for the CDR3: TGTGCCACCAGCAGAGGACTGACAGGGGGCACAACTAATGAAAAACTGTTTTTT. Its translation: CATSRGLTGGTTNEKLFF.

The gene calls are TRBV20-1 and TRBJ2-5; 8 nucleotides agree with TRBD1. Germline-derived CDR1 and CDR2 are DFQATT and SNEGSKA (reference sequence). The junction had 6 bases not matched to a gene; V was cut back by 2 bases and J by 4 bases. CDR3 length: 14 residues. CDR3 amino acids: CSARPGQGGETQYF. The CDR3 DNA is TGCAGTGCTAGACCCGGACAGGGCGGAGAGACCCAGTACTTC.

This sequence joins TRBV11-3 and TRBJ1-5, with TRBD1 matching 9 bases. The CDR3 runs to 14 residues. Trimming took 5 bases from V and 6 from J; bases not matched to a gene: 5. CDR1 is SGHNT and CDR2 is YENEEA in the germline V gene. The CDR3: CASSHRGLTQPQHF. In DNA form, the CDR3 reads TGTGCCAGCAGCCACAGGGGGCTAACTCAGCCCCAGCATTTT.

The chain uses TRBV20-1 and TRBJ2-1, with 13 bases aligning to TRBD2. Germline CDR1 is DFQATT and CDR2 is SNEGSKA (reference sequence). The CDR3 extends over 15 amino acids. J was trimmed by 4 bases and V by 5 bases; bases with no gene match: 5. In nucleotides, the CDR3 is TGCAGTGCTCGAGGGACTAGCGGGAAATACAATGAGCAGTTCTTC. Its translation: CSARGTSGKYNEQFF.

This clonotype has at least ten counts. The chain carries TRBV11-2 and TRBJ2-7, with D perhaps assigned TRBD1 or TRBD2 (6 bases each). There are 15 residues in the CDR3. V was shortened by 0 bases and J by 6 bases, with 15 bases between the two germline ends. The germline V gene has CDR1 SGHAT and CDR2 FQNNGV. The CDR3 sequence is CASSLESGGLSEQYF. CDR3 sequence (DNA): TGTGCCAGCAGCTTAGAGTCCGGGGGCCTTTCCGAGCAGTACTTC.

This clonotype occurred many times. This chain's CDR3 is CASSPSHNEQFF. The CDR3 DNA reads as TGTGCCAGCAGCCCGTCCCACAATGAGCAGTTCTTC. The rearrangement uses TRBV7-8 and TRBJ2-1; D gene uncertain. The CDR3 has 12 residues. Trimming took off 5 bases at V and 5 bases at J, with 7 bases between the two ends. Germline-derived CDR1 and CDR2 are SGHVS and FQNEAQ.

This clonotype was observed many times. The chain recombines TRBV28 with TRBJ1-5, with D possibly TRBD1 on 5 matching bases. V was clipped by 3 bases and J by 1 base, with 16 bases between them. CDR1 and CDR2 from the germline V gene are MDHEN and SYDVKM. This CDR3 spans 17 amino acids. The chain's CDR3 is CASSFFWQRGSNQPQHF. As DNA, the CDR3 is TGTGCCAGCAGTTTCTTTTGGCAGAGGGGAAGCAATCAGCCCCAGCATTTT.

This clonotype was observed a few times. The chain is built from TRBV20-1 and TRBJ1-3; unclear D gene. Germline loops: CDR1 DFQATT, CDR2 SNEGSKA (reference sequence). Between the trimmed V and J ends, which lost 1 base and 0 bases, there was a span of 10 bases. The CDR3 extends over 15 amino acids. Here the CDR3 DNA reads TGCAGTGCTAGAGTGGTGAGGGCCTCTGGAAACACCATATATTTT. It is translated as CSARVVRASGNTIYF.

The rearrangement joins TRBV20-1 to TRBJ1-3; TRBD1 might be the D (6 bases). The CDR3 has 16 amino acids. V was pared by 0 bases and J by 0 bases, with 12 bases between. Germline V gene data show CDR1 as DFQATT and CDR2 as SNEGSKA (reference sequence). The CDR3 bases are TGCAGTGCTAGAGATCCGGGACACCACTCTGGAAACACCATATATTTT. This sequence encodes CSARDPGHHSGNTIYF.

J is TRBJ2-4 and V is TRBV28; a possible D gene is TRBD2 (5 bases). This CDR3 has 15 amino acids. The V end lost 6 bases, the J end lost 3 bases, and 15 bases lay between the germline ends. Germline values: CDR1 MDHEN, CDR2 SYDVKM. The CDR3 reads CASSSQEAGKNIQYF. CDR3 nucleotides: TGTGCCAGCAGCTCTCAGGAGGCAGGCAAAAACATTCAGTACTTC.

This clonotype was detected a few times. The chain joins TRBV5-1 to TRBJ2-7; D not resolved. Trimming took off 0 bases at V and 6 bases at J, with 10 bases between the two ends. Germline CDR1 reads SGHRS; CDR2 reads YFSETQ. The CDR3 runs to 13 residues. The CDR3 region has the DNA TGCGCCAGCAGCTTGGTATGGGAACGCGAGCAGTACTTC. Its translation: CASSLVWEREQYF.

This clonotype was seen only a few times. CDR3 bases: TGTGCCAGCAGCCCTGAGGGGGCAGCTAAAGACAATGAGCAGTTCTTC. This encodes CASSPEGAAKDNEQFF. The chain couples TRBV6-2 or TRBV6-3 to TRBJ2-1; 7 nucleotides match TRBD1. Germline V lookup: CDR1 MNHEY, CDR2 SVGEGT. With 6 bases clipped from V and 5 bases from J, the junction kept 13 bases outside the gene matches. This CDR3 is 16 amino acids long.

The chain uses TRBV19 and TRBJ2-5, with 8 nucleotides matching TRBD2. Unmatched junction bases numbered 2, after V lost 6 bases and J lost 5 bases. Per germline, CDR1 LNHDA and CDR2 SQIVND (reference sequence). The CDR3 covers 12 residues. The CDR3, as DNA: TGTGCCAGTAGGGGCGGGAGGGAGACCCAGTACTTC. Translation: CASRGGRETQYF.